The next 8 T cell receptor beta chains were all read from a single sample in a study of response to subunit inactivated influenza vaccine. MiXCR, applied by TCRdb to the RT-PCR reads, yields one record per CDR3 protein. The sample lists 610,000 or so distinct CDR3 sequences; about 15% were seen once. Sequencing was performed on PBMCs from blood, taken about 13 days after vaccination. The origin of the receptors is a middle-aged man who received an inactivated influenza vaccine.

This clonotype was seen repeatedly, ten times or more. The chain recombines TRBV9 with TRBJ2-1; 8 bases line up with TRBD2. The CDR3 consists of 15 residues. V dropped 4 bases and J dropped 6; count of bases not matched to a gene: 9. CDR1 and CDR2 from the germline V gene are SGDLS and YYNGEE. Here the CDR3 DNA reads TGTGCCAGCAGCCAAGAAACGGGGGGGCGCAATGAGCAGTTCTTC. Translation: CASSQETGGRNEQFF.

The CDR3 DNA reads TGTGCCAGCAGTTTGTGGGGTTGGGATGAAAAACTGTTTTTT. This gives the protein CASSLWGWDEKLFF. The rearrangement links TRBV28 to TRBJ1-4; D remains ambiguous. Trimming removed 3 bases at V and 6 bases at J, with 11 bases between. Germline lookup yields CDR1 MDHEN and CDR2 SYDVKM. This CDR3 has 14 amino acids. The variable domain in full, completed from reference TRBV28 and TRBJ1-4, reads DVKVTQSSRYLVKRTGEKVFLECVQDMDHENMFWYRQDPGLGLRLIYFSYDVKMKEKGDIPEGYSVSREKKERFSLILESASTNQTSMYLCASSLWGWDEKLFFGSGTQLSVL.

In this sample, this clonotype turned up many times. The chain employs TRBV7-2 and TRBJ2-7; 10 nucleotides agree with TRBD2. J gave up 4 bases and V 2 bases, and 2 bases lay outside the gene matches. CDR1 is SGHTA, CDR2 FQGNSA, per germline. The CDR3 is 14 residues long. CDR3 bases: TGTGCCAGCAGCTTATCTAGCGGGAGTTACGAGCAGTACTTC. This gives the protein CASSLSSGSYEQYF.

This clonotype was detected ten times or more. The V and J genes are TRBV7-2 and TRBJ2-2; no reliable D call. CDR3 size: 14 residues. Germline V lookup: CDR1 SGHTA, CDR2 FQGNSA. V gave up 5 bases and J gave up 6 bases, with 13 bases separating them. The CDR3 sequence is CASSSTRVAGELFF. Here the CDR3 DNA reads TGTGCCAGCAGCAGCACCCGGGTGGCCGGGGAGCTGTTTTTT.

This chain uses TRBV19 with TRBJ1-1, with 10 bases identical to TRBD1. This CDR3 contains 14 residues. Germline CDR1 reads LNHDA; CDR2 reads SQIVND (reference sequence). The junction had 2 bases not matched to a gene; V was cut back by 6 bases and J by 1 base. The DNA for the CDR3 is TGTGCCAGTAGGGGACAGGGGAAGAACACTGAAGCTTTCTTT. It codes for CASRGQGKNTEAFF.

The chain recombines TRBV5-1 with TRBJ2-1; 11 bases are shared with TRBD2. V lost 0 bases and J lost 5; bases outside the gene matches: 10. CDR1 and CDR2 from the germline V gene are SGHRS and YFSETQ. The CDR3 contains 18 residues. CDR3 amino acids: CASSLEFRGLAGHNEQFF. Written as DNA, the CDR3 is TGCGCCAGCAGCTTGGAATTCCGTGGACTAGCGGGCCACAATGAGCAGTTCTTC.

This clonotype was counted many times. The chain carries TRBV7-6 and TRBJ2-3, with 7 bases aligning to TRBD2. In germline, CDR1 is SGHVS, CDR2 FNYEAQ. The CDR3 runs to 16 residues. The junction had 10 bases not matched to a gene; V was cut back by 5 bases and J by 2 bases. In DNA, the CDR3 is TGTGCCAGCAGCCAAAGGCTAGCGGTAATCACAGATACGCAGTATTTT. As protein: CASSQRLAVITDTQYF.

This clonotype has a handful of counts. V gene TRBV29-1 combines with J gene TRBJ2-7; TRBD2 aligns across 7 bases. The CDR3 covers 13 residues. Germline V lookup: CDR1 SQVTM, CDR2 ANQGSEA. Losses at the gene ends were 7 bases for V and 6 bases for J; bases not matched to a gene: 12. The DNA for the CDR3 is TGCAGCGCCACCTCGGGGGGAGTCGGCGAGCAGTACTTC. This sequence encodes CSATSGGVGEQYF.